The next 20 T cell receptor beta chains were all read from a single sample in a study of synovial regulatory T cells in juvenile arthritis. Sequencing used immunoSEQ multiplex PCR; TCRdb keeps in-frame clones, though not all of them. The sample table includes roughly 9,900 clones. Specimen: Treg cells from blood. Subset described: remaining (HLA-DR-negative) circulating blood Treg cells. These receptor sequences come from a donor younger than 30 with juvenile idiopathic arthritis.

The gene calls are TRBV6-6 and TRBJ2-7; no DNA is available, so the TRBD1 call from TCRdb remains unchecked. Germline V gene data show CDR1 as MNHNY and CDR2 as SVGAGI (reference sequence). The CDR3 contains 15 residues. The DNA is unrecorded. The CDR3 reads CASSYSAGGPYEQYF.

This chain uses TRBV4-2 with TRBJ2-1; with no DNA, the TCRdb D assignment of TRBD1 cannot be verified. Germline V lookup: CDR1 LGHNA, CDR2 YNFKEQ. This CDR3 region has 14 residues. The DNA is not on file. CDR3 loop: CASSREQGRDEQFF.

This chain joins TRBV28 and TRBJ1-5; TCRdb's D call of TRBD1 is untestable without DNA. The V gene's germline CDR1 is MDHEN and CDR2 SYDVKM. This CDR3 has 22 amino acids. This entry has no DNA. CDR3 protein: CASSLSRTSITNRGRFDQPQHF. The full variable domain, rest sourced from reference TRBV28 and TRBJ1-5, is DVKVTQSSRYLVKRTGEKVFLECVQDMDHENMFWYRQDPGLGLRLIYFSYDVKMKEKGDIPEGYSVSREKKERFSLILESASTNQTSMYLCASSLSRTSITNRGRFDQPQHFGDGTRLSIL.

The V and J genes are TRBV7-6 and TRBJ2-1. This CDR3 region has 18 residues. The entry carries no DNA sequence. Germline V gene sequence: CDR1 SGHVS, CDR2 FNYEAQ. The CDR3 spells CASSRSPPTGGVRNEQFF.

The chain carries TRBV7-9 and TRBJ2-1; TCRdb's D call of TRBD2 is untestable without DNA. The CDR3 length is 15 residues. This entry has no DNA. Looked up from germline, CDR1 is SEHNR and CDR2 is FQNEAQ (reference sequence). The CDR3 loop is CASSFTSGSNNEQFF.

This clone registers medium-sized by frequency. The V call is TRBV6-1, the J call TRBJ1-1; absent DNA, TCRdb's TRBD1 call cannot be checked. Looked up from germline, CDR1 is MNHNS and CDR2 is SASEGT. The CDR3 is 15 amino acids. No DNA appears here. The CDR3 loop is CASSRRTGVGTEAFF.

The J gene is TRBJ2-2, the V gene TRBV6-6; TCRdb indicates TRBD1, and absent DNA this call remains unverified. This CDR3 comprises 16 residues. No DNA is given. CDR1 is MNHNY, CDR2 SVGAGI, per germline (reference sequence). CDR3 sequence reads: CASSLSQGPNTGELFF.

The rearrangement joins TRBV7-9 to TRBJ1-2. CDR3 length equals 13 residues. The coding DNA is unavailable. Germline loops: CDR1 SEHNR, CDR2 FQNEAQ (reference sequence). CDR3 region: CASSLEVDYGYTF.

V usage is TRBV25-1 and J usage is TRBJ2-7; TCRdb lists TRBD2, though no DNA is available to test this call. This CDR3 is 15 amino acids long. This entry has no DNA. CDR1 is MGHDK, CDR2 SYGVNS, per germline. CDR3: CASSPRTSGSYEQYF.

The chain's CDR3 is CASRQTGGAGYTF. This chain uses TRBV5-5 with TRBJ1-2; TCRdb picks TRBD1, but there is no DNA to check that call. This CDR3 has 13 amino acids. The DNA sequence is not available. The germline CDR1 and CDR2 sequences are SGHKS and YYEKEE (reference sequence). Based on the CDR3 plus reference TRBV5-5 and TRBJ1-2, the full variable domain is DAGVTQSPTHLIKTRGQQVTLRCSPISGHKSVSWYQQVLGQGPQFIFQYYEKEERGRGNFPDRFSARQFPNYSSELNVNALLLGDSALYLCASRQTGGAGYTFGSGTRLTVV.

The chain has TRBV6-6 and TRBJ2-2. Germline lookup yields CDR1 MNHNY and CDR2 SVGAGI (reference sequence). CDR3 length equals 15 residues. Nucleotide data are not available. The CDR3 sequence is CASSPRTRNTGELFF.

The V and J genes are TRBV5-1 and TRBJ2-7; the TCRdb D gene call, TRBD2, has no DNA to confirm it. CDR3 length: 15 amino acids. No DNA appears here. CDR1 is SGHRS, CDR2 YFSETQ, per germline. This CDR3 is CASSPRAGGSYEQYF.

This sequence joins TRBV5-1 and TRBJ2-3; the D call from TCRdb, TRBD2, cannot be confirmed without DNA. The CDR3 runs 14 residues. No DNA sequence was recorded. From germline, CDR1 is SGHRS and CDR2 YFSETQ. This CDR3 reads CATRRLASTDTQYF.

The chain combines TRBV7-2 with TRBJ1-4. CDR1 and CDR2 from the germline V gene are SGHTA and FQGNSA. The CDR3 spans 13 residues. The DNA sequence is not available. The chain's CDR3 is CASSLAGNEKLFF.

V usage is TRBV10-2 and J usage is TRBJ1-3; TCRdb lists TRBD1, though no DNA is available to test this call. The germline V gene encodes CDR1 WSHSY and CDR2 SAAADI. This CDR3 contains 16 residues. No nucleotide data were recorded. CDR3 sequence: CASRQTGTGSGNTIYF.

The chain recombines TRBV25-1 with TRBJ1-2; TCRdb's assignment of TRBD1 cannot be checked, as there is no DNA. The germline V gene has CDR1 MGHDK and CDR2 SYGVNS. CDR3 size: 11 residues. No DNA sequence is on record. The CDR3 reads CASSTGFGYTF.

V gene TRBV19 combines with J gene TRBJ1-2; without DNA, the TCRdb call of TRBD1 cannot be checked. This CDR3 has 11 amino acids. No DNA is recorded. The germline gives CDR1 LNHDA, CDR2 SQIVND (reference sequence). This chain's CDR3 is CASSTGVGYTF.

The rearrangement joins TRBV6-5 to TRBJ1-5; as DNA is missing, the TRBD1 call by TCRdb cannot be tested. In germline, CDR1 is MNHEY, CDR2 SVGAGI. This CDR3 comprises 13 residues. Only the protein sequence is given. CDR3 sequence reads: CASSHRVNQPQHF.

The V gene is TRBV6-1, the J gene TRBJ1-1. This CDR3 has 13 amino acids. Nucleotide data are not available. CDR1 MNHNS and CDR2 SASEGT come from the germline V gene. The CDR3 protein is CASSPVPNTEAFF.

The CDR3 here is CASSLSRLPYEQYF. The chain links TRBV6-1 to TRBJ2-7; TCRdb's assignment of TRBD2 cannot be checked, as there is no DNA. The CDR3 has 14 amino acids. The DNA is unrecorded. Germline CDR1 MNHNS, CDR2 SASEGT.